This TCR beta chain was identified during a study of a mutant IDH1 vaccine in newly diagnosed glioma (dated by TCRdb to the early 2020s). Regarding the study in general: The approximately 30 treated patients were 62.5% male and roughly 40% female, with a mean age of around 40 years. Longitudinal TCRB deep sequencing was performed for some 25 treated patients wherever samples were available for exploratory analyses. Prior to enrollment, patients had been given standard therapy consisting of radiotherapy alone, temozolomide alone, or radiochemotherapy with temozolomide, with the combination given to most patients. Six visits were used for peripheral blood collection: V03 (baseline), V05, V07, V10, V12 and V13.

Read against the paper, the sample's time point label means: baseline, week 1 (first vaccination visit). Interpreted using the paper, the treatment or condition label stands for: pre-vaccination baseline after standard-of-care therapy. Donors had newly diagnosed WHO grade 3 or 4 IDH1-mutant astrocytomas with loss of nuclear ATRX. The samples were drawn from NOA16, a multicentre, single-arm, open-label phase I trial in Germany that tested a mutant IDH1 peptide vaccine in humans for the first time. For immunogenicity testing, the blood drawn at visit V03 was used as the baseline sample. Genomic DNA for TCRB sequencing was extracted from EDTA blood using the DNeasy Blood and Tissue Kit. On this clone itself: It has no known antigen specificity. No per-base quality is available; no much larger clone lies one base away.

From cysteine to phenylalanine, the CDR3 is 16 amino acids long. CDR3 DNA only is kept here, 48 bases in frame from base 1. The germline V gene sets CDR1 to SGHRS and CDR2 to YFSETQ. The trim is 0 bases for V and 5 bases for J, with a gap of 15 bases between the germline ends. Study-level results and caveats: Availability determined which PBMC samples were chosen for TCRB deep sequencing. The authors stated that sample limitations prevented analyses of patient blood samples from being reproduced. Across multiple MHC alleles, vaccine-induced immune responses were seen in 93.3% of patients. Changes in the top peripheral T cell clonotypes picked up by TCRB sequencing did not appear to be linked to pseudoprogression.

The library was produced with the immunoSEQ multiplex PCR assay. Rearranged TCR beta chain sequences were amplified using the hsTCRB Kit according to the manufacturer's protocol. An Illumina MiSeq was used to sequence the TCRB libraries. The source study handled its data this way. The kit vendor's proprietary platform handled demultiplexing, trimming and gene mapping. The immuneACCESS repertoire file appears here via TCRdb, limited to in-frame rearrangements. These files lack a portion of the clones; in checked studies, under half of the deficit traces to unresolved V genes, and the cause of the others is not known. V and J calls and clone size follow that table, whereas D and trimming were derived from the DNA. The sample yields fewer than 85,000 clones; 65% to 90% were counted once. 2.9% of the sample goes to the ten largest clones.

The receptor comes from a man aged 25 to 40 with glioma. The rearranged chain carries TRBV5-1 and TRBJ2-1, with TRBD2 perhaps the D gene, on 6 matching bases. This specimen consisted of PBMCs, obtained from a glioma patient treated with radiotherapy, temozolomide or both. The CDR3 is CASSLAPGTGNNEQFF. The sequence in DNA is TGCGCCAGCAGCTTGGCCCCGGGGACTGGTAACAATGAGCAGTTCTTC.